Detailed here is one TCR beta chain. What it binds is not known. V dropped 3 bases and J dropped 5; count of bases not matched to a gene: 7. The CDR3 has 15 residues. Germline V gene lookup returns CDR1 LGHDT and CDR2 YNNKEL (reference sequence). A second roughly 7 to 11 cycle PCR used barcoded and J-beta primers. TCRdb fed the 5' RACE reads into MiXCR, producing one record per CDR3 protein. The sample carries approximately 960,000 distinct CDR3 sequences, about 29% recorded once. Donation came from healthy Caucasian individuals in Russia who were aged 6 to 90. These data belong to a study of blood T cells in healthy people across ages. General observations from the study: Both naive CD4+ cell counts and diversity were greater in long-lived donors than in aged donors.

This same sample was also part of a study on T cells of mothers and their children. From that study: From each mother came over 8.5 million TCR beta CDR3 reads, and from each child came 2.5 million to 3.5 million.

This sequence was found in a middle-aged woman in good health. The chain uses TRBV3-1 and TRBJ1-3; 7 bases map to TRBD1. Sequenced material: blood. Written as DNA, the CDR3 is TGTGCCAGCAGCCATCGACAGGGTCTAAGAAACACCATATATTTT. It translates to CASSHRQGLRNTIYF.